This is a list of T cell receptor beta chains from one sample in a study of Graves' ophthalmopathy and Graves' hyperthyroidism. TCRdb re-analysed the multiplex PCR reads in MiXCR, keeping a single row per CDR3 protein. This sample yields fewer than 600,000 distinct CDR3 sequences, of which around an eighth are seen a single time; over 7.5% belongs to the top ten. The source material was blood. Source of these receptors: a woman between 25 and 40 years old with Graves' ophthalmopathy. Each CDR3 is given with its conserved first and last residue. A D gene is named only where the DNA matches it firmly.

v_call d_call cdr3_length cdr3_aa
TRBV30 NA 13 CAWSPPQNTEAFF
TRBV28 NA 18 CASRQAPRSVTGNSPLHF
TRBV19 NA 15 CASTIDGRSNYGYTF
TRBV7-3 TRBD1 16 CASSLTAGGAAGELFF
TRBV24-1 NA 13 CATSAGGNSPLHF
TRBV15 NA 18 CATSSQIGRSSGANVLTF
TRBV7-2 TRBD2 15 CASSLSSGYNYEQYF
TRBV5-6 NA 15 CASSRSIGENTEAFF
TRBV28 NA 16 CASSSSTRDGAYEQYF
TRBV4-1 TRBD2 14 CASSQVGGAGELFF
TRBV10-3 NA 15 CAISEKSPRDYGYTF
TRBV16 NA 14 CASSESGNKWEQYF
TRBV9 NA 14 CASSPGPPNYEQYF
TRBV12-3/TRBV12-4 NA 13 CASRVHNQETQYF
TRBV11-1 NA 16 CASSLVQATPNYGYTF
TRBV12-5 NA 16 CASGLVRSGRVETQYF
TRBV6-5 TRBD1 14 CASSTYRGDYGYTF
TRBV2 NA 13 CASREWGSYGYTF
TRBV6-1 NA 15 CASAAWLGLGYGYTF
TRBV7-8 NA 14 CASSFGPRNQPQHF
TRBV6-1 NA 15 CASSESTGLVYEQYF
TRBV29-1 NA 13 CSTDRFMNTEAFF
TRBV5-1 NA 15 CASSLVARVNTEAFF
TRBV12-3/TRBV12-4 TRBD1 13 CASSLKGAGGQYF
TRBV10-3 NA 14 CAIGAMGGIAEAFF
TRBV9 NA 12 CASSVVGFPAFF
TRBV5-1 NA 16 CASSPRGAVTYNEQYF
TRBV14 TRBD2 19 CASSHEGTTSGLAKNIQYF
TRBV27 TRBD2 16 CASSSHIPSGNSEQYF
TRBV20-1 NA 15 CSARDTLLYNSPLHF
TRBV13 TRBD1 15 CASSDRGTATYEQYF
TRBV20-1 TRBD2 15 CSARRAGSVQETQYF
TRBV6-5 NA 16 CASSLTGYEKSYGYTF
TRBV20-1 NA 15 CSVEVRRESTDTQYF
TRBV12-3/TRBV12-4 NA 17 CASSWGVTGRYNSPLHF
TRBV28 TRBD1 15 CASTTRDRGGNTIYF